Shown below are 20 T cell receptor beta chains from a single sample sequenced in a study of shared clonotypes between healthy human individuals. Sequencing was performed with immunoSEQ multiplex PCR; in TCRdb, only in-frame clones are kept and a portion is missing. The table lists 2 million to 2.5 million clones, 93% of them singletons, with more than 0.35% in the top ten. Sequencing used naive CD4+ T cells from PBMCs. Subset described: CD45RA+ positively selected. The receptor set was obtained from a man aged 18 to 29 in good health. Some clones in this sample may be carry-over from other donors' samples.

The chain recombines TRBV11-2 with TRBJ2-5; the D gene is possibly TRBD2 (6 bases). Trimming removed 7 bases from V and 4 bases from J, with 13 bases in between. The CDR3 length is 13 residues. Germline values: CDR1 SGHAT, CDR2 FQNNGV. Written as DNA, the CDR3 is TGTGCCAGCACATTCACAGCGGGAGAGACCCAGTACTTC. Protein product: CASTFTAGETQYF.

The chain uses TRBV27 and TRBJ1-2; TRBD1 agrees at 8 bases. Looked up from germline, CDR1 is MNHEY and CDR2 is SMNVEV (reference sequence). Germline trimming cut 6 bases from V and 7 bases from J; bases unmatched to any gene: 7. This CDR3 is 13 amino acids long. CDR3 in DNA: TGTGCCAGCAGAATATCCAGGGGGCTTGGCTACACCTTC. It yields the protein CASRISRGLGYTF.

The V call is TRBV6-1, the J call TRBJ2-1; D ambiguous. Trimming removed 5 bases from V and 0 bases from J, with 11 bases in between. Germline V lookup: CDR1 MNHNS, CDR2 SASEGT. The length of the CDR3 is 15 residues. The CDR3 coding sequence is TGTGCCAGCAGTCAGAGCGCCAGCTCCTACAATGAGCAGTTCTTC. It codes for CASSQSASSYNEQFF.

J is TRBJ2-5 and V is TRBV6-5; D may be TRBD1 or TRBD2 (5 bases each). CDR3 length: 16 amino acids. The V and J ends lost 2 bases and 3 bases respectively, with 16 bases between them. Germline-derived CDR1 and CDR2 are MNHEY and SVGAGI. CDR3 loop: CASSYHQRGAEETQYF. The CDR3 DNA reads TGTGCCAGCAGTTACCACCAACGGGGCGCAGAAGAGACCCAGTACTTC.

The chain carries TRBV13 and TRBJ2-7; TRBD1 is a possible D gene (5 bases). The CDR3 contains 14 residues. V gave up 5 bases and J gave up 7 bases, with 18 bases separating them. CDR1 is PRHDT, CDR2 FYEKMQ, per germline (reference sequence). The CDR3 loop reads CASSRMRRVGEQYF. CDR3 in DNA: TGTGCCAGCAGCCGAATGCGCAGGGTTGGGGAGCAGTACTTC.

The rearrangement uses TRBV28 and TRBJ1-5; the D gene is possibly TRBD1 (6 bases). Germline-derived CDR1 and CDR2 are MDHEN and SYDVKM. The V gene lost 3 bases and the J gene lost 3 bases, with 12 bases spanning the gap. There are 15 residues in the CDR3. In DNA form, the CDR3 reads TGTGCCAGCAGTTTCGGGGGGGCAGTCAATCAGCCCCAGCATTTT. The encoded protein is CASSFGGAVNQPQHF.

The V and J genes are TRBV30 and TRBJ2-7; D not resolved. Germline V gives CDR1 GTSNPN, CDR2 SVGIG (reference sequence). The ends were cut back, 2 bases at V and 3 bases at J, with 17 bases in the middle. This CDR3 comprises 15 residues. The DNA for the CDR3 is TGTGCCTGGAGTCCCGGACGGCTACTTAACTACGAGCAGTACTTC. Translated: CAWSPGRLLNYEQYF.

This rearrangement joins TRBV4-2 to TRBJ1-5; D is uncertain. CDR1 and CDR2 (germline): LGHNA, YNFKEQ. This CDR3 has 14 residues. V lost 0 bases and J lost 4, with 7 bases in between. The CDR3 region is CASSQEAGNQPQHF. The CDR3, as DNA: TGTGCCAGCAGCCAAGAAGCAGGTAATCAGCCCCAGCATTTT.

Details on this clone: At the DNA level, this CDR3 is encoded by other sequences in the same sample as well. The chain carries TRBV6-5 and TRBJ2-7, with D maybe TRBD1 (6 bases). V lost 2 bases to trimming and J lost 2 bases, with 10 bases between them. In germline, CDR1 is MNHEY, CDR2 SVGAGI. The CDR3 runs 14 residues. The DNA of the CDR3 is TGTGCCAGCAGTTACACCAGACAGGCCTACGAGCAGTACTTC. As protein: CASSYTRQAYEQYF.

The rearrangement uses TRBV4-3 and TRBJ2-1, with TRBD2 identical over 9 bases. The V gene's germline CDR1 is LGHNA and CDR2 YSLEER. Trimming cost V 3 bases and J 8 bases; bases outside gene matches: 11. The CDR3 totals 16 residues. Here the CDR3 reads CASSQPGTSTEDEQFF. CDR3 nucleotide sequence: TGCGCCAGCAGCCAGCCCGGGACTAGCACTGAGGATGAGCAGTTCTTC.

This chain uses TRBV18 with TRBJ1-5; maybe TRBD1 (5 bases). CDR1 and CDR2 from the germline V gene are KGHSH and LQKENI. V shed 0 bases and J shed 1 base, with 13 bases lying between them. The CDR3 consists of 17 residues. The CDR3 spells CASSPPGRTSSNQPQHF. CDR3 bases: TGTGCCAGCTCACCACCGGGCCGGACATCCAGCAATCAGCCCCAGCATTTT.

The rearrangement links TRBV6-5 to TRBJ2-5, with 10 positions matching TRBD1. The germline V gene encodes CDR1 MNHEY and CDR2 SVGAGI. V shed 4 bases, J shed 3 bases, and the junction held 8 bases outside the gene matches. The CDR3 extends over 16 amino acids. This CDR3 reads CASSFTRDRGKETQYF. The CDR3 DNA is TGTGCCAGCAGTTTCACCCGGGACAGGGGAAAAGAGACCCAGTACTTC.

The gene calls are TRBV29-1 and TRBJ2-7, with D possibly TRBD1 on 6 matching bases. CDR1 is SQVTM and CDR2 is ANQGSEA in the germline V gene. The CDR3 has 15 amino acids. Trimming pared 3 bases from V and 6 bases from J, leaving 21 bases between. The DNA for the CDR3 is TGCAGCGTTGATTTTTCAGGGGTGGGAAACGGCGAGCAGTACTTC. Amino acids: CSVDFSGVGNGEQYF.

In the case of this clone: Other DNA sequences in this sample translate to the same CDR3. The chain has TRBV19 and TRBJ1-5; 8 bases map to TRBD1. There are 13 residues in the CDR3. The ends lost 6 bases at V and 6 bases at J; junction bases unmatched: 4. Germline loops: CDR1 LNHDA, CDR2 SQIVND (reference sequence). CDR3 nucleotides: TGTGCCAGTAGAGGACAGGGAGGTCAGCCCCAGCATTTT. This sequence encodes CASRGQGGQPQHF.

This chain joins TRBV5-6 and TRBJ1-2; weak D call: TRBD1 (6 bases). Germline CDR1 SGHDT, CDR2 YYEEEE. V was clipped by 4 bases and J by 1 base, with 11 bases between them. The CDR3 is made up of 14 amino acids. This chain's CDR3 is CASSKLDSNYGYTF. The DNA of the CDR3 is TGTGCCAGCAGCAAACTGGACAGTAACTATGGCTACACCTTC.

V is TRBV6-1 and J is TRBJ1-2; TRBD1 matches 8 bases. V shed 8 bases and J 3 bases; nucleotides not matched to a gene: 5. Germline lookup yields CDR1 MNHNS and CDR2 SASEGT. The CDR3 is 13 residues long. CDR3 bases: TGTGCCAGCTCGGACAGGGATTACTATGGCTACACCTTC. Its protein product is CASSDRDYYGYTF.

This sequence joins TRBV7-8 and TRBJ1-1; maybe TRBD1 (6 bases). The CDR3 has 13 amino acids. Germline CDR1 reads SGHVS; CDR2 reads FQNEAQ. Trimming removed 1 base at V and 11 bases at J, with 14 bases between. The CDR3 DNA is TGTGCCAGCAGCTTAGACAGGGCAGCGATGGCTTTCTTT. Amino acids: CASSLDRAAMAFF.

With regard to this clone: Other DNA sequences in this sample translate to the same CDR3. The chain carries TRBV19 and TRBJ2-7; TRBD1 aligns across 9 bases. V was pared by 3 bases and J by 5 bases, with 5 bases of the junction left unmatched. CDR3 size: 14 residues. The V gene's germline CDR1 is LNHDA and CDR2 SQIVND (reference sequence). CDR3 in amino acids: CASSIGTGIDEQYF. The CDR3 coding sequence is TGTGCCAGTAGTATCGGGACAGGGATCGACGAGCAGTACTTC.

The rearrangement joins TRBV5-1 to TRBJ2-5; D gene uncertain. CDR3 length: 16 amino acids. From germline, CDR1 is SGHRS and CDR2 YFSETQ. Trimming pared 0 bases from V and 3 bases from J, leaving 15 bases between. This chain's CDR3 is CASSLGSVRMKETQYF. CDR3 bases: TGCGCCAGCAGCTTGGGATCGGTGAGAATGAAAGAGACCCAGTACTTC.

This clone has a single count. The CDR3 sequence is CASRTFPGTQETQYF. In DNA, the CDR3 is TGCGCCAGCCGGACCTTCCCGGGTACTCAAGAGACCCAGTACTTC. J is TRBJ2-5 and V is TRBV5-1, with D unclear. Germline V gives CDR1 SGHRS, CDR2 YFSETQ. The CDR3 loop spans 15 amino acids. The ends were cut back, 7 bases at V and 2 bases at J, with 18 bases in the middle.